What follows are 13 T cell receptor beta chains derived from one specimen sequenced in a study of cytomegalovirus exposure and HLA in healthy donors. Researchers ran the PCR with 60 Vbeta and 13 Jbeta primers. Assay: immunoSEQ multiplex PCR; the TCRdb copy retains only in-frame clones and omits some. This table holds 150,000 to 200,000 clones, roughly four fifths found once. Sample: PBMCs. These receptors were obtained from a man in his late teens or twenties in good health and CMV-seronegative.

The chain carries TRBV19 and TRBJ2-1; weak D call: TRBD2 (5 bases). V gave up 9 bases and J gave up 0 bases, with 12 bases separating them. The CDR3 is made up of 14 amino acids. The germline CDR1 and CDR2 sequences are LNHDA and SQIVND (reference sequence). CDR3 in amino acids: CASGGRYSYNEQFF. The DNA for the CDR3 is TGTGCCAGCGGAGGCCGTTACTCCTACAATGAGCAGTTCTTC.

J is TRBJ2-1 and V is TRBV5-6; D possibly corresponds to TRBD1 (6 bases). The CDR3 spans 16 residues. V lost 3 bases and J 0 bases, leaving 13 bases between the germline ends. Germline values: CDR1 SGHDT, CDR2 YYEEEE. CDR3 bases: TGTGCCAGCAGCTGGCTGGAGGACAGCTCCTACAATGAGCAGTTCTTC. It specifies CASSWLEDSSYNEQFF.

The V call is TRBV27, the J call TRBJ2-7, with a tentative D call TRBD1 (6 bases). In germline, CDR1 is MNHEY, CDR2 SMNVEV (reference sequence). The V and J ends lost 6 bases and 7 bases respectively, with 22 bases between them. The CDR3 runs to 15 residues. CDR3 sequence: CASSRGARGLVEQYF. CDR3 in DNA: TGTGCCAGCAGCCGTGGGGCCAGGGGATTAGTTGAGCAGTACTTC.

This chain connects TRBV5-5 to TRBJ2-5; weak D call: TRBD2 (7 bases). Per the germline V gene, CDR1 is SGHKS and CDR2 is YYEKEE (reference sequence). CDR3 length: 16 residues. Trimming left V 4 bases short and J 3 bases short, with 19 bases between. CDR3 in DNA: TGTGCCAGCAGCCCTGGGGGGGCGAGTCTCGAAGAGACCCAGTACTTC. Its translation: CASSPGGASLEETQYF.

CDR3 sequence: CASRPGLGTDTQYF. In DNA, the CDR3 is TGTGCCAGTCGGCCGGGACTAGGCACAGATACGCAGTATTTT. The chain carries TRBV9 and TRBJ2-3, with 8 bases that match TRBD2. V was clipped by 8 bases and J by 1 base; unmatched bases: 6. CDR1 and CDR2 (germline): SGDLS, YYNGEE. CDR3 length equals 14 residues.

The chain uses TRBV19 and TRBJ2-1; TRBD1 might be the D (6 bases). This CDR3 region has 15 residues. V lost 1 base and J 6 bases, leaving 13 bases between the germline ends. The germline V gene encodes CDR1 LNHDA and CDR2 SQIVND (reference sequence). DNA of the CDR3: TGTGCCAGTAGTATAGGATCCGGACAGTTCAATGAGCAGTTCTTC. It codes for CASSIGSGQFNEQFF.

The CDR3 is CASSAGDFLNSPLHF. The CDR3 DNA follows: TGTGCCAGCAGCGCCGGGGACTTCCTGAATTCACCCCTCCACTTT. The chain recombines TRBV5-4 with TRBJ1-6; weak D call: TRBD1 (5 bases). With 4 bases removed from V and 7 bases from J, the gap between germline ends came to 15 bases. The CDR3 spans 15 residues. Germline values: CDR1 SGHNT, CDR2 YYREEE (reference sequence).

The rearrangement uses TRBV9 and TRBJ1-1; TRBD1 is a possible D gene (6 bases). The CDR3 sequence is 15 residues long. Trimming stripped 0 bases from V and 5 bases from J, with 14 bases between. Germline V CDR1 and CDR2: SGDLS, YYNGEE. CDR3 loop: CASSVGPGGGTEAFF. The CDR3 coding sequence is TGTGCCAGCAGCGTAGGGCCGGGAGGGGGGACTGAAGCTTTCTTT.

The chain combines TRBV28 with TRBJ2-5, with 9 bases matching TRBD1. Unmatched junction bases numbered 6, after V lost 3 bases and J lost 7 bases. The CDR3 runs to 14 residues. Germline lookup yields CDR1 MDHEN and CDR2 SYDVKM. The DNA of the CDR3 is TGTGCCAGCAGTTTCGGGACAGGGATAGGGACCCAGTACTTC. Encoded protein: CASSFGTGIGTQYF.

This chain joins TRBV2 and TRBJ2-7, with a possible D match to TRBD2 (5 bases). Trimming took off 2 bases at V and 0 bases at J, with 11 bases between the two ends. CDR3 length: 15 amino acids. Germline V gene data show CDR1 as SNHLY and CDR2 as FYNNEI. The chain's CDR3 is CASSERLAFSYEQYF. In DNA, the CDR3 is TGTGCCAGCAGTGAAAGGCTAGCCTTCTCCTACGAGCAGTACTTC.

The rearrangement links TRBV5-1 to TRBJ2-3; the match to TRBD2 covers 7 bases. This CDR3 has 16 amino acids. The J segment lost 1 base and the V segment lost 6 bases, leaving 11 bases of the junction unmatched. Germline V gene sequence: CDR1 SGHRS, CDR2 YFSETQ. The DNA for the CDR3 is TGCGCCAGCACGCGAGACGGGGGGATCGGCACAGATACGCAGTATTTT. It is translated as CASTRDGGIGTDTQYF.

The sample holds a few counts of this clone. The gene calls are TRBV25-1 and TRBJ2-1; possibly TRBD2 for D (6 bases). Trimming shortened V by 6 bases and J by 8 bases, and 17 bases separated the two germline ends. The length of the CDR3 is 14 residues. Per germline, CDR1 MGHDK and CDR2 SYGVNS. The CDR3 here is CASRTSISVDEQFF. Written as DNA, the CDR3 is TGTGCCAGCAGAACTAGCATATCTGTCGATGAGCAGTTCTTC.

The rearrangement links TRBV6-1 to TRBJ2-3; 8 bases agree with TRBD2. J was trimmed by 2 bases and V by 11 bases; bases with no gene match: 6. This CDR3 has 13 amino acids. Germline V CDR1 and CDR2: MNHNS, SASEGT. CDR3 nucleotides: TGTGCCGCACGGACTAGCTCCACAGATACGCAGTATTTT. Protein product: CAARTSSTDTQYF.